Presented here are 27 T cell receptor beta chains from one specimen sequenced in a study of T cells in women clearing cervical HPV infection. Produced via immunoSEQ multiplex PCR; TCRdb's table is partial and in-frame only. In total, the table holds about 20,000 clones. Sample: blood buffy coat. All receptors come from a woman aged 18 to 75 with a cervical HPV16 infection that either progressed to CIN3+ or cleared (not recorded which).

In the case of this clone: Coverage ceases 3 residues before the CDR3 finishes, and the germline J gene fills in the end. This chain connects TRBV3-1 (or the pseudogene TRBV3-2) to TRBJ2-3; 10 bases line up with TRBD2. The CDR3 extends over 16 amino acids. Losses at the gene ends were 5 bases for V and 6 bases for J; bases not matched to a gene: 11. Germline V lookup: CDR1 LGHDT, CDR2 YNNKEL (reference sequence). Partial CDR3 DNA: TGTGCCAGCAGCGGGAGCGGGGGGGTATCATCTGATACG. Residues: CASSGSGGVSSDT. The complete CDR3 protein is CASSGSGGVSSDTQYF.

Comment on this clone: The sequence runs out 3 residues before the end of the CDR3; the remainder is reconstructed from the germline J gene. The genes are TRBV19 and TRBJ1-1; D uncertain. Trimming took off 2 bases at V and 7 bases at J, with 11 bases between the two ends. The CDR3 runs to 13 residues. Germline-derived CDR1 and CDR2 are LNHDA and SQIVND (reference sequence). CDR3 amino acids: CASSISKVFEAFF. The CDR3 DNA, read in part, is TGTGCCAGTAGTATAAGTAAGGTGTTTGAA.

On this clone itself: The DNA ends 3 residues before the CDR3 does, and the rest of the CDR3 is filled in from the germline J gene. This rearrangement joins TRBV2 to TRBJ1-2; the match to TRBD1 covers 7 bases. CDR1 is SNHLY and CDR2 is FYNNEI in the germline V gene. The V segment lost 3 bases and the J segment 6 bases; nucleotides outside the gene matches: 13. This CDR3 spans 16 amino acids. The CDR3 bases that were read are TGTGCCAGCAGTGACTATCTTGTAGGGGGCGCGGATGGC. This codes for CASSDYLVGGADG. The CDR3 in its entirety is CASSDYLVGGADGYTF.

Concerning this clone itself: The read is 3 residues too short to cover the CDR3 end, so that end is filled in from the germline J gene. V and J are TRBV7-9 and TRBJ1-4; no firm D call. Trimming removed 1 base at V and 4 bases at J, with 7 bases between. The V gene's germline CDR1 is SEHNR and CDR2 FQNEAQ (reference sequence). There are 14 residues in the CDR3. The DNA read from the CDR3 is TGTGCCAGCAGCTTAGGACATTTTAATGAAAAA. Its translation is CASSLGHFNEK. The full CDR3 protein is CASSLGHFNEKLFF.

Comments on this clone: The read stops 3 residues short of the end of the CDR3; the missing end is completed from the germline J gene. The rearrangement joins TRBV6-2 or TRBV6-3 to TRBJ1-1, with TRBD1 as a possible D gene (6 bases). The CDR3 spans 15 residues. Germline assignment: CDR1 MNHEY and CDR2 SVGEGT. V lost 2 bases, J lost 1 base, and 11 bases lay in between. Partial CDR3 DNA: TGTGCCAGCAGTTACGCAGGGGTGGGGAACACTGAA. Translating gives CASSYAGVGNTE. The whole CDR3 sequence reads CASSYAGVGNTEAFF.

Regarding this clone: The DNA ends 3 residues before the CDR3 does, and the rest of the CDR3 is filled in from the germline J gene. The chain joins TRBV5-4 to TRBJ1-2; 10 nucleotides align to TRBD1. The CDR3 sequence is 15 residues long. V dropped 3 bases and J dropped 4; count of bases not matched to a gene: 6. Germline V gene lookup returns CDR1 SGHNT and CDR2 YYREEE (reference sequence). The sequenced part of the CDR3 DNA is TGTGCCAGCAGCTCAGGACAGGGGGTAGCCTATGGC. As protein: CASSSGQGVAYG. The whole CDR3 reads CASSSGQGVAYGYTF.

CDR3 bases read: TGTGCCAGCAGAGTCCTGGGACACCCCAATCAGCCC. Its protein is CASRVLGHPNQP. In full, the CDR3 reads CASRVLGHPNQPQHF. The rearrangement uses TRBV2 and TRBJ1-5, with D perhaps TRBD1 (6 bases). The read halts 3 residues ahead of the CDR3 end, with the missing end drawn from the germline J gene. The CDR3 runs to 15 residues. Looked up from germline, CDR1 is SNHLY and CDR2 is FYNNEI. The germline V and J ends were trimmed by 6 bases and 3 bases, with 15 bases remaining between them.

On this clone: The read is 3 residues too short to cover the CDR3 end, so that end is filled in from the germline J gene. This chain links TRBV4-1 with TRBJ1-4; D is uncertain. The V end was cut by 4 bases, the J end by 3 bases, with 15 bases between. CDR1 is MGHRA and CDR2 is YSYEKL in the germline V gene. CDR3 length: 16 amino acids. CDR3 DNA (partial): TGCGCCAGCAGCCTCTTAGGGTCGGGGTCTAATGAAAAA. Its translation: CASSLLGSGSNEK. The CDR3 reads in full as CASSLLGSGSNEKLFF.

Remarks on this clone: With the read ending 3 residues before the CDR3 end, the germline J gene is used to fill in that end. The V gene is TRBV29-1, the J gene TRBJ2-1, with 7 bases lining up with TRBD2. Germline values: CDR1 SQVTM, CDR2 ANQGSEA. J gave up 6 bases and V 6 bases, and 11 bases lay outside the gene matches. The CDR3 extends over 14 amino acids. CDR3 sequence reads: CSVDGGRTTNEQFF. Incomplete CDR3 DNA: TGCAGCGTCGACGGGGGGAGAACTACCAATGAG.

For this clone: The CDR3 end lies 3 residues beyond the end of the read and is filled in from the germline J gene. This chain uses TRBV28 with TRBJ2-7, with D possibly being TRBD1 (5 bases). CDR1 is MDHEN, CDR2 SYDVKM, per germline. The V gene lost 5 bases and the J gene lost 3 bases, with 11 bases spanning the gap. The CDR3 runs to 13 residues. The CDR3 reads CASSDRDSYEQYF. CDR3 DNA (partial): TGTGCCAGCAGTGACCGTGACAGCTACGAG.

As for this clone: The CDR3 end is not reached by the read, which stops 3 residues before it; the germline J gene fills it in. V usage is TRBV18 and J usage is TRBJ1-1, with D uncertain. Germline assignment: CDR1 KGHSH and CDR2 LQKENI. The V end lost 0 bases, the J end lost 1 base, and 9 bases lay between the germline ends. The CDR3 length is 15 residues. The CDR3 reads CASSPPRHRNTEAFF. CDR3 DNA (partial): TGTGCCAGCTCACCACCGAGACACCGGAACACTGAA.

Details on this clone: The read terminates 3 residues ahead of where the CDR3 ends, so the germline J gene completes it. The chain recombines TRBV2 with TRBJ2-4, with no clear D. CDR3 length: 13 amino acids. CDR1 SNHLY and CDR2 FYNNEI come from the germline V gene. The CDR3 bases that were read are TGTGCCAGCAGGGTAATCAGTCACAATGGT. This gives the protein CASRVISHNG. The CDR3 in full is CASRVISHNGQYF.

A note on this clone: The missing CDR3 end, 3 residues past where the read stops, is filled in from the germline J gene. The chain joins TRBV20-1 to TRBJ2-7, with TRBD2 matching over 11 bases. Looked up from germline, CDR1 is DFQATT and CDR2 is SNEGSKA (reference sequence). Trimming at V came to 1 base and at J to 4 bases, leaving 6 bases not matched to a gene. The CDR3 totals 15 residues. CDR3 sequence: CSARGSSSGGYEQYF. CDR3 bases read: TGCAGTGCTAGAGGTTCTTCTAGCGGGGGGTACGAG.

Turning to this clone: Other DNA sequences of this sample code for an identical CDR3. The CDR3: CASSRWWGQGNSPLHF. Partial CDR3 DNA: TGTGCCAGTAGTCGTTGGTGGGGACAGGGGAATTCACCC. V usage is TRBV19 and J usage is TRBJ1-6; TRBD1 aligns across 10 bases. The read falls 3 residues short of the CDR3 end, and the missing part is taken from the germline J gene. Germline V lookup: CDR1 LNHDA, CDR2 SQIVND (reference sequence). V was pared by 5 bases and J by 7 bases, with 8 bases of the junction left unmatched. This CDR3 comprises 16 residues. Based on the CDR3 plus reference TRBV19 and TRBJ1-6, the full variable domain is DGGITQSPKYLFRKEGQNVTLSCEQNLNHDAMYWYRQDPGQGLRLIYYSQIVNDFQKGDIAEGYSVSREKKESFPLTVTSAQKNPTAFYLCASSRWWGQGNSPLHFGNGTRLTVT.

To note about this clone: The read ends 3 residues early relative to the CDR3; the germline J gene fills the gap. The rearrangement uses TRBV20-1 and TRBJ1-6, with D perhaps matching TRBD1 (5 bases). CDR1 and CDR2 from the germline V gene are DFQATT and SNEGSKA (reference sequence). The CDR3 is 14 amino acids. Trimming cost V 6 bases and J 7 bases, with 16 bases left between them. The part of the CDR3 DNA that was read is TGCAGTGCCCTCTTGGGGGGTCGGAATTCACCC. Translation gives CSALLGGRNSP. The entire CDR3 sequence reads CSALLGGRNSPLHF.

On this clone itself: The read halts 3 residues ahead of the CDR3 end, with the missing end drawn from the germline J gene. This sequence joins TRBV20-1 and TRBJ1-5; 9 bases match TRBD1. The trim removed 0 bases at V and 6 bases at J, leaving 9 bases unmatched. The CDR3 has 16 amino acids. Germline V gene data show CDR1 as DFQATT and CDR2 as SNEGSKA (reference sequence). The CDR3 sequence: CSARDPGQGWAQPQHF. The sequenced CDR3 bases are TGCAGTGCTAGAGATCCCGGACAGGGGTGGGCTCAGCCC.

On this clone: Coverage ceases 3 residues before the CDR3 finishes, and the germline J gene fills in the end. V usage is TRBV11-1 and J usage is TRBJ2-5; 7 bases match TRBD1. Germline loops: CDR1 SGHAT, CDR2 FQDESV (reference sequence). The CDR3 runs 14 residues. V was pared by 5 bases and J by 5 bases, with 8 bases of the junction left unmatched. This chain's CDR3 is CASSRNRGTETQYF. The covered CDR3 bases are TGTGCCAGCAGCCGAAACAGGGGTACCGAGACC.

The CDR3 region is CASSFLPHSTAFYGYTF. The CDR3 DNA, read in part, is TGTGCCAGCAGCTTCCTCCCCCACTCGACAGCTTTCTATGGC. This sequence joins TRBV7-8 and TRBJ1-2; D is perhaps TRBD1 (5 bases). The read finishes 3 residues shy of the CDR3 end, and the germline J gene is used to complete it. This CDR3 has 17 residues. CDR1 SGHVS and CDR2 FQNEAQ come from the germline V gene. V was trimmed by 3 bases and J by 4 bases, leaving 21 bases between them.

A note on this clone: The sequence runs out 3 residues before the end of the CDR3; the remainder is reconstructed from the germline J gene. The J gene is TRBJ2-7, the V gene TRBV5-1; TRBD1 matches at 11 bases. The CDR3 is 15 residues long. Germline values: CDR1 SGHRS, CDR2 YFSETQ. V shed 2 bases, J shed 3 bases, and the junction held 4 bases outside the gene matches. The sequenced part of the CDR3 DNA is TGCGCCAGCAGCTTAGGGACAGGGGGTTACTACGAG. This codes for CASSLGTGGYYE. The entire CDR3 is CASSLGTGGYYEQYF.

CDR3 DNA (partial): TGTGCCTCCAACAGAGGCTCCTACAATGAG. It codes for CASNRGSYNE. The entire CDR3 reads CASNRGSYNEQFF. The V gene is TRBV10-3, the J gene TRBJ2-1; D gene uncertain. The CDR3 goes on 3 residues after the read ends, and that part is filled in from the germline J gene. This CDR3 region has 13 residues. The V end lost 11 bases, the J end lost 0 bases, and 11 bases lay between the germline ends. CDR1 and CDR2 (germline): ENHRY, SYGVKD.

This clone is medium-sized (0.01 to 0.1%) by frequency. The CDR3 extends 3 residues past the end of the read, so its final part is completed from the germline J gene. V and J are TRBV6-2 or TRBV6-3 and TRBJ2-7; 8 bases line up with TRBD2. V lost 5 bases to trimming and J lost 0 bases; unmatched junction nucleotides: 3. This CDR3 is built from 14 residues. Germline CDR1 and CDR2: MNHEY and SVGEGT. The sequenced part of the CDR3 DNA is TGTGCCAGCAGTAGCGGGGGCCGCTCCTACGAG. The encoded protein is CASSSGGRSYE. The CDR3 as a whole reads CASSSGGRSYEQYF.

By frequency, this clone is large. Read data end 3 residues before the CDR3 end; the end is taken from the germline J gene. The J gene is TRBJ2-7, the V gene TRBV2, with 8 nucleotides matching TRBD1. The V segment lost 6 bases and the J segment 5 bases; nucleotides outside the gene matches: 6. CDR1 is SNHLY, CDR2 FYNNEI, per germline. This CDR3 is built from 13 residues. Incomplete CDR3 DNA: TGTGCCAGCAGCGACGGGACAGGCGACGAG. Protein: CASSDGTGDE. The complete CDR3 sequence is CASSDGTGDEQYF.

Comments on this clone: The CDR3 goes on 3 residues after the read ends, and that part is filled in from the germline J gene. J is TRBJ2-7 and V is TRBV4-2; 8 bases align to TRBD1. Germline CDR1 reads LGHNA; CDR2 reads YNFKEQ. CDR3 length equals 15 residues. V shed 2 bases and J 1 base; nucleotides not matched to a gene: 4. The sequenced CDR3 bases are TGTGCCAGCAGCCAACAGGGGGCCATTTCCTACGAG. It yields the protein CASSQQGAISYE. The whole CDR3 is CASSQQGAISYEQYF.

A remark on this clone: The observed sequence ends 3 residues before the CDR3 terminus, with the missing tail filled in from the germline J gene. V and J are TRBV2 and TRBJ2-1; D perhaps matches TRBD2 (6 bases). The CDR3 consists of 16 residues. V shed 2 bases and J shed 6 bases, with 17 bases lying between them. Per germline, CDR1 SNHLY and CDR2 FYNNEI. CDR3 amino acids: CASSERGVITRNEQFF. CDR3 bases read: TGTGCCAGCAGTGAACGCGGGGTTATAACCCGCAATGAG.

As concerns this clone: The read finishes 3 residues shy of the CDR3 end, and the germline J gene is used to complete it. This chain joins TRBV18 and TRBJ2-7; D tentatively fits TRBD1 or TRBD2 (5 bases each). The CDR3 is made up of 14 amino acids. Germline loops: CDR1 KGHSH, CDR2 LQKENI. Trimming removed 1 base from V and 2 bases from J, with 9 bases in between. The DNA read from the CDR3 is TGTGCCAGCTCACCACGGCAGGGAGCCTACGAG. Translation: CASSPRQGAYE. The CDR3 in its entirety is CASSPRQGAYEQYF.

Note on this clone: The read ends 3 residues shy of where the CDR3 ends; the end is completed using the germline J gene. This chain links TRBV5-4 with TRBJ1-1; unclear D gene. CDR3 length equals 14 residues. Germline assignment: CDR1 SGHNT and CDR2 YYREEE (reference sequence). V dropped 0 bases and J dropped 2 bases, with 8 bases sitting between them. The CDR3 here is CASSLDRSNTEAFF. CDR3 DNA, as far as it was read: TGTGCCAGCAGCTTGGACAGAAGTAACACTGAA. Full variable domain (missing parts from reference TRBV5-4 and TRBJ1-1): ETGVTQSPTHLIKTRGQQVTLRCSSQSGHNTVSWYQQALGQGPQFIFQYYREEENGRGNFPPRFSGLQFPNYSSELNVNALELDDSALYLCASSLDRSNTEAFFGQGTRLTVV.

Note on this clone: With the read ending 3 residues before the CDR3 end, the germline J gene is used to fill in that end. The chain couples TRBV19 to TRBJ1-4; D not resolved. Germline lookup yields CDR1 LNHDA and CDR2 SQIVND (reference sequence). There are 14 residues in the CDR3. V was shortened by 4 bases and J by 1 base, with 7 bases between the two germline ends. The CDR3 reads CASSTRGTNEKLFF. The CDR3 bases that were read are TGTGCCAGTAGTACTCGGGGAACTAATGAAAAA.